The clone carrying this T cell receptor (beta chain) came up a few times. This sample is drawn from a study of blood T cell repertoires in COVID-19. On the study more broadly: Acute-phase and convalescent COVID-19 samples originated in the United States, Italy and Spain. PBMCs, B-cell-depleted T cells, or T cells were the source of the cDNA or gDNA that made up the material.

The V segment lost 1 base and the J segment 3 bases; nucleotides outside the gene matches: 5. This CDR3 has 15 residues. CDR1 is LNHNV and CDR2 is YYDKDF in the germline V gene (reference sequence). Per the original data handling: Estimation of nucleated cell counts was performed using reference gene primer amplification. The method was immunoSEQ multiplex PCR; TCRdb's version includes in-frame clones alone and lacks a portion of them. The D gene and trimming were derived from the DNA, and the V and J assignments and clone size from that table. The top ten hold 8.5% to 10% of the sample, which has 100,000 to 150,000 clones, around 81% seen once.

The V and J genes are TRBV15 and TRBJ1-2, with 7 bases lining up with TRBD1. The clonotype comes from a man aged 35-49 years with active or convalescent COVID-19. The material sequenced was peripheral blood. CDR3 nucleotide sequence: TGTGCCACCAGCAGAGTTCCCGACAGGGACTATGGCTACACCTTC. Its protein is CATSRVPDRDYGYTF.